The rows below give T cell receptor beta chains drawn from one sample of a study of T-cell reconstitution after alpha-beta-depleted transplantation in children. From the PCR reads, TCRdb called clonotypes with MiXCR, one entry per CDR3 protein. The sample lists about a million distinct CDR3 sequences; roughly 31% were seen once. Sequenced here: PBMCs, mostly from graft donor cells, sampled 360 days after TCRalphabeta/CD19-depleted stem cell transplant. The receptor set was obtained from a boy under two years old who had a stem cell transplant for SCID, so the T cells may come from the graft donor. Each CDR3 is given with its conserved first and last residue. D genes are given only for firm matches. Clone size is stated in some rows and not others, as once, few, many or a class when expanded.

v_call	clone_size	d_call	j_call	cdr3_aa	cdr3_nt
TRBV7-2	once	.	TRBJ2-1	CASSLESAYGTNEQFF	TGTGCCAGCAGCTTAGAGAGCGCGTACGGTACGAATGAGCAGTTCTTC
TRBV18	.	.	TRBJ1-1	CASSPPGLNTEAFF	TGTGCCAGCTCACCACCGGGATTGAACACTGAAGCTTTCTTT
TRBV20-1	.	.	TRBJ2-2	CSASGGDTGELFF	TGCAGTGCTAGCGGGGGAGACACCGGGGAGCTGTTTTTT
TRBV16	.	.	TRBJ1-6	CASSQRQGNSPLHF	TGTGCCAGCAGCCAACGCCAGGGGAATTCACCCCTCCACTTT
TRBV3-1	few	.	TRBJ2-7	CASSQGFSLEQYF	TGTGCCAGCAGCCAAGGATTTTCCCTCGAGCAGTACTTC
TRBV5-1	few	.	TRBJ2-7	CASSPGSVGYEQYF	TGCGCCAGCAGCCCCGGGAGTGTAGGCTACGAGCAGTACTTC
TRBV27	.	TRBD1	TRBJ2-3	CASSFHRGLTDTQYF	TGTGCCAGCAGTTTCCACAGGGGGCTCACAGATACGCAGTATTTT
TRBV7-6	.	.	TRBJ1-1	CASSAVMNTEAFF	TGTGCCAGCAGCGCGGTGATGAACACTGAAGCTTTCTTT
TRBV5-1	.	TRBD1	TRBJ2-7	CASSLGAGGGEQYF	TGCGCCAGCAGCTTGGGGGCAGGGGGTGGCGAGCAGTACTTC
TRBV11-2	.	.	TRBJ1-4	CASSETLRKLFF	TGTGCCAGCAGCGAGACCCTGAGGAAACTGTTTTTT
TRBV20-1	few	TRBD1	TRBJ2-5	CSAPTGQGRTQYF	TGCAGTGCTCCTACCGGACAGGGACGGACCCAGTACTTC
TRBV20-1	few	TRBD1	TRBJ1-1	CSAGTGAPTEAFF	TGCAGTGCGGGGACAGGGGCGCCCACTGAAGCTTTCTTT
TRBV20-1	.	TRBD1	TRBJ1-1	CSADTRQGANTEAFF	TGCAGTGCTGATACTCGGCAGGGGGCGAACACTGAAGCTTTCTTT
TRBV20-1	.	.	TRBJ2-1	CSARRGWTDYNEQFF	TGCAGTGCTAGGAGGGGCTGGACAGATTACAATGAGCAGTTCTTC
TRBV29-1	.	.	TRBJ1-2	CSVEDWGNGYTF	TGCAGCGTTGAAGACTGGGGCAATGGCTACACCTTC
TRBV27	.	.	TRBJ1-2	CASSLVPPQGANYGYTF	TGTGCCAGCAGTTTAGTCCCCCCGCAGGGAGCTAACTATGGCTACACCTTC
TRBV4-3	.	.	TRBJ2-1	CASSQVFWGGVSLSYNEQFF	TGCGCCAGCAGCCAAGTATTTTGGGGCGGGGTCAGCCTCTCCTACAATGAGCAGTTCTTC
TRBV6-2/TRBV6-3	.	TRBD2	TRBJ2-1	CASSPGLAEDEQFF	TGTGCCAGCAGCCCTGGACTAGCGGAGGATGAGCAGTTCTTC
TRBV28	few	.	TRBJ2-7	CASSFEQGYEQYF	TGTGCCAGCAGTTTTGAACAGGGCTACGAGCAGTACTTC
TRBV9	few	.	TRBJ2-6	CASSARSSGANVLTF	TGTGCCAGCAGCGCAAGGAGCTCTGGGGCCAACGTCCTGACTTTC
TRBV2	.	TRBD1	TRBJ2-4	CASTYSGTGKNIQYF	TGTGCCAGCACCTACTCCGGGACAGGCAAAAACATTCAGTACTTC
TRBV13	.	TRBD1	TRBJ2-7	CASTWDRGPSEQYF	TGTGCCAGCACCTGGGACAGGGGTCCCTCCGAGCAGTACTTC
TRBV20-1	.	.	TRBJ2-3	CSASQAQTSQYF	TGCAGTGCTAGTCAGGCCCAAACATCGCAGTATTTT
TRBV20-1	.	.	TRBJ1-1	CSARWGPINTEAFF	TGCAGTGCTAGGTGGGGACCGATTAACACTGAAGCTTTCTTT
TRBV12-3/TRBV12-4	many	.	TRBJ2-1	CASSLERTYNEQFF	TGTGCCAGCAGTTTAGAGAGAACCTACAATGAGCAGTTCTTC
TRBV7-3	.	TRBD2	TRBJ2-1	CASSSSFLSGGTSHNEQFF	TGTGCCAGCAGCTCTAGTTTCCTTAGCGGGGGGACCTCTCACAATGAGCAGTTCTTC
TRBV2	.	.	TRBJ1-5	CASSELQGNQPQHF	TGTGCCAGCAGTGAACTCCAGGGGAATCAGCCCCAGCATTTT
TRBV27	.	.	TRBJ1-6	CASSLSAGPSSYNSPLHF	TGTGCCAGCAGTTTATCGGCAGGCCCGAGCTCCTATAATTCACCCCTCCACTTT
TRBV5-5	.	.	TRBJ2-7	CASSRDSLYEQYF	TGTGCCAGCAGCCGGGACTCACTCTACGAGCAGTACTTC
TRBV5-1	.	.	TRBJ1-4	CASSLDSSYGEKLFF	TGCGCCAGCAGCTTGGACAGTTCCTATGGTGAAAAACTGTTTTTT
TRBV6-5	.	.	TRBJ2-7	CASSYDRGEKQYF	TGTGCCAGCAGTTATGATAGGGGTGAGAAACAGTACTTC
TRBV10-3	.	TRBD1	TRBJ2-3	CAISGPTGGTTDTQYF	TGTGCCATCAGTGGGCCAACAGGGGGGACCACAGATACGCAGTATTTT
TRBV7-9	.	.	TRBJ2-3	CASSSTLSRGGTDTQYF	TGTGCCAGCAGCTCCACTCTTAGTAGGGGCGGCACAGATACGCAGTATTTT
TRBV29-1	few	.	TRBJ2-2	CSVAGNTGELFF	TGCAGTGTGGCGGGGAACACCGGGGAGCTGTTTTTT
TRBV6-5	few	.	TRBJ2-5	CASGRQETQYF	TGTGCCAGCGGTAGACAAGAGACCCAGTACTTC
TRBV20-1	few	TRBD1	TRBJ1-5	CSARDRGLRNQPQHF	TGCAGTGCTAGGGACAGGGGGCTAAGAAATCAGCCCCAGCATTTT
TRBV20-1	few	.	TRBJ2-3	CSASGPTSTDTQYF	TGCAGTGCTTCGGGACCAACCTCCACAGATACGCAGTATTTT
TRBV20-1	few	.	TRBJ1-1	CSAREEGKGGEAFF	TGCAGTGCTAGAGAAGAAGGGAAAGGGGGTGAAGCTTTCTTT
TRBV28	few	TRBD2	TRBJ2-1	CASSRRGVPYNEQFF	TGTGCCAGCAGCCGACGGGGGGTCCCCTACAATGAGCAGTTCTTC
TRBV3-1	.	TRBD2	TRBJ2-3	CASSQEAGVHTQYF	TGTGCCAGCAGCCAAGAGGCGGGAGTGCATACGCAGTATTTT
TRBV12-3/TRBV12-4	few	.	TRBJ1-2	CASSSGLPLHGYTF	TGTGCCAGCAGTTCAGGACTGCCGCTCCATGGCTACACCTTC
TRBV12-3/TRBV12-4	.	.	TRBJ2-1	CASSFGLGAGSEQFF	TGTGCCAGCAGTTTTGGTCTTGGGGCGGGCAGTGAGCAGTTCTTC
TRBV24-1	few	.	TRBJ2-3	CATSDPLRGWGDTQYF	TGTGCCACCAGTGATCCCCTGAGGGGGTGGGGAGATACGCAGTATTTT
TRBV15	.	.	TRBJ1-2	CATSRGATLDYGYTF	TGTGCCACCTCCCGGGGGGCGACCCTTGACTATGGCTACACCTTC
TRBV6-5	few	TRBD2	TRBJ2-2	CASSYLLAGGLTGELFF	TGTGCCAGCAGTTACTTACTAGCGGGGGGGCTTACCGGGGAGCTGTTTTTT
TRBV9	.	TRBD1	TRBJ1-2	CASSGQTGLGGYTF	TGTGCCAGCAGCGGACAGACAGGGCTAGGAGGCTACACCTTC
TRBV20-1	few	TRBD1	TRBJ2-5	CSAPPSGTGFGGETQYF	TGCAGTGCTCCTCCCTCCGGGACAGGGTTTGGGGGAGAGACCCAGTACTTC
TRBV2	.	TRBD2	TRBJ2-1	CASRASGGGGEQFF	TGTGCCAGCAGGGCTAGCGGGGGGGGTGGTGAGCAGTTCTTC